This section outlines one TCR beta chain sequence together with its context. From the PCR reads, TCRdb re-called clones with MiXCR. The sample holds about 28,000 clones; around 3.5% are singletons and the top ten take 3% to 3.5%. Trimming pared 6 bases from V and 4 bases from J, leaving 18 bases between. There are 14 residues in the CDR3. Germline values: CDR1 DFQATT, CDR2 SNEGSKA (reference sequence). Until they underwent thyroid surgery, no patient had received any treatment. The data belong to a study of metastatic and nonmetastatic thyroid tumors. The source is a male donor with papillary thyroid cancer or a benign thyroid nodule (not recorded which). Some clones in this sample may be carry-over from other donors' samples. Sequences were obtained from blood. The J gene is TRBJ1-1, the V gene TRBV20-1; D unresolved. Written as DNA, the CDR3 is TGCAGTGCCGCCTCGTCAGTGATGAGCACTGAAGCTTTCTTT. Amino acids: CSAASSVMSTEAFF.